Listed below are T cell receptor beta chains from one sample, sequenced in a study of CD8+CD57+ T cells in acquired aplastic anemia. MiXCR was run by TCRdb on the reads, yielding one entry per CDR3 protein. The repertoire holds around 150,000 distinct CDR3 sequences, with 71% as singletons. The sequenced material came from sorted CD4+, CD8+, or CD8+CD57+ T cells (not recorded which) from PBMCs. The receptors derive from a human donor with aplastic anemia. Both conserved end residues are part of each CDR3. A D gene is named only where the DNA matches it firmly. A row's size may be missing; if present it is once, few, many or a size class.

CDR3: CASSIDLSAGALLGEQYF
DNA: TGTGCCAGTAGTATAGATTTAAGCGCGGGAGCCCTACTTGGCGAGCAGTACTTC
D: TRBD2
size: -
V: TRBV19
J: TRBJ2-7

CDR3: CSARTTGNSPLHF
DNA: TGCAGTGCTAGGACGACAGGGAATTCACCCCTCCACTTT
D: TRBD1
size: few
V: TRBV20-1
J: TRBJ1-6

CDR3: CASSRGDGPAEAFF
DNA: TGCGCCAGCAGCAGGGGCGACGGACCCGCTGAAGCTTTCTTT
D: -
size: -
V: TRBV5-1
J: TRBJ1-1

CDR3: CASSLESNTEAFF
DNA: TGTGCCAGCAGCTTAGAGTCGAACACTGAAGCTTTCTTT
D: -
size: -
V: TRBV7-9
J: TRBJ1-1

CDR3: CSATLISGSSTDTQYF
DNA: TGCAGTGCAACCCTCATATCCGGGAGTAGCACAGATACGCAGTATTTT
D: -
size: -
V: TRBV20-1
J: TRBJ2-3

CDR3: CSATSQETQYF
DNA: TGCAGTGCTACCAGCCAAGAGACCCAGTACTTC
D: -
size: -
V: TRBV20-1
J: TRBJ2-5

CDR3: CATSRSGQGGVTEAFF
DNA: TGTGCCACCAGCAGGTCCGGACAGGGGGGGGTTACTGAAGCTTTCTTT
D: TRBD1
size: -
V: TRBV15
J: TRBJ1-1

CDR3: CASSYLTGGSEQYF
DNA: TGTGCCAGCAGTTACCTGACAGGGGGAAGCGAGCAGTACTTC
D: TRBD1
size: -
V: TRBV7-9
J: TRBJ2-7

CDR3: CAGGAGRAHGELFF
DNA: TGTGCCGGAGGGGCGGGCAGGGCCCACGGGGAGCTGTTTTTT
D: -
size: few
V: TRBV10-3
J: TRBJ2-2

CDR3: CDSSLGAEPTYGYTF
DNA: TGTGACAGCAGCTTAGGAGCGGAACCTACTTATGGCTACACCTTC
D: -
size: once
V: TRBV7-8
J: TRBJ1-2

CDR3: CASSPGDSHEQYF
DNA: TGTGCCAGCAGCCCCGGGGACAGCCACGAGCAGTACTTC
D: TRBD1
size: -
V: TRBV7-9
J: TRBJ2-7

CDR3: CSVTVTGTMKETQYF
DNA: TGCAGCGTGACAGTAACCGGGACGATGAAAGAGACCCAGTACTTC
D: -
size: -
V: TRBV29-1
J: TRBJ2-5

CDR3: CSGGEANEQFF
DNA: TGCAGTGGAGGGGAAGCCAATGAGCAGTTCTTC
D: -
size: -
V: TRBV20-1
J: TRBJ2-1

CDR3: CASSVSASGGRSYNEQFF
DNA: TGTGCCAGCAGTGTTTCGGCTAGCGGGGGGCGATCCTACAATGAGCAGTTCTTC
D: TRBD2
size: -
V: TRBV2
J: TRBJ2-1

CDR3: CATSEMGRETQYF
DNA: TGTGCCACCAGTGAGATGGGGAGAGAGACCCAGTACTTC
D: -
size: few
V: TRBV24-1
J: TRBJ2-5

CDR3: CAIRARVDYEQYF
DNA: TGTGCCATCAGGGCCAGGGTAGACTACGAGCAGTACTTC
D: -
size: -
V: TRBV10-3
J: TRBJ2-7

CDR3: CASREAFPAGELFF
DNA: TGTGCCAGCCGGGAGGCCTTCCCTGCCGGGGAGCTGTTTTTT
D: TRBD2
size: -
V: TRBV2
J: TRBJ2-2